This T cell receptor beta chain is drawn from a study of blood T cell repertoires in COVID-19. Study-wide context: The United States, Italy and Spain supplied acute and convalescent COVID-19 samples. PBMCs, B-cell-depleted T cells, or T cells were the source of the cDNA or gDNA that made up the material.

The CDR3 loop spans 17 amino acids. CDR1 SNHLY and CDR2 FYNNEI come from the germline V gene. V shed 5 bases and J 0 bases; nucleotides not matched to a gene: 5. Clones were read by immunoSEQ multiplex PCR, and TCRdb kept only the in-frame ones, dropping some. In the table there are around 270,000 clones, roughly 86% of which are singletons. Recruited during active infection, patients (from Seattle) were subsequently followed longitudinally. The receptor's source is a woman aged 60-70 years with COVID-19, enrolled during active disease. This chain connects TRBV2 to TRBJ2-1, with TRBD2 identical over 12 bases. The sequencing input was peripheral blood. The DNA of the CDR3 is TGTGCCAGCAGTAAAGGACTAGCGGGGAGCTCCTACAATGAGCAGTTCTTC. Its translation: CASSKGLAGSSYNEQFF.